A single sample gave rise to the 12 T cell receptor beta chains below, sequenced in a study of early stage breast cancer tumors. The data were produced by immunoSEQ multiplex PCR, yet TCRdb's version contains in-frame clones alone and is incomplete. Of 50,000 to 65,000 clones listed, roughly 80% were seen once; the top ten hold around 3.7%. The sequencing input was blood. Receptors were obtained from a person aged 30-39 years with breast cancer.

The chain has TRBV7-9 and TRBJ1-6; D may be TRBD1 (5 bases). V was clipped by 5 bases and J by 9 bases, with 11 bases between them. This CDR3 contains 13 residues. CDR1 and CDR2 (germline): SEHNR, FQNEAQ (reference sequence). The CDR3 coding sequence is TGTGCCAGCAGCGTTCAGGGAAGTTCACCCCTCCACTTT. Its translation is CASSVQGSSPLHF.

The genes are TRBV6-5 and TRBJ1-5, with TRBD1 identical over 7 bases. The CDR3 has 14 amino acids. Germline CDR1 and CDR2: MNHEY and SVGAGI. V lost 2 bases and J lost 7; bases outside the gene matches: 5. The CDR3 sequence: CASSYEAGGQPQHF. The CDR3 DNA follows: TGTGCCAGCAGTTACGAGGCAGGGGGACAGCCCCAGCATTTT.

This chain uses TRBV4-3 with TRBJ2-1; the D is unclear. This CDR3 has 13 amino acids. The germline V gene encodes CDR1 LGHNA and CDR2 YSLEER. V was trimmed by 8 bases and J by 11 bases, leaving 19 bases between them. CDR3 residues: CASSQDQYRKQFF. Here the CDR3 DNA reads TGCGCCAGCTCCCAGGACCAATACAGAAAGCAGTTCTTC.

This chain joins TRBV6-5 and TRBJ2-1; 8 bases are a match to TRBD2. CDR3 size: 15 residues. With V trimmed by 5 bases and J by 0 bases, 3 bases remained unmatched. CDR1 MNHEY and CDR2 SVGAGI come from the germline V gene. The CDR3 protein is CASSPSGSSYNEQFF. Here the CDR3 DNA reads TGTGCCAGCAGTCCGAGCGGGAGCTCCTACAATGAGCAGTTCTTC.

The chain carries TRBV7-8 and TRBJ1-5; D gene uncertain. CDR3 length equals 15 residues. Germline assignment: CDR1 SGHVS and CDR2 FQNEAQ. The V end was cut by 1 base, the J end by 1 base, with 8 bases between. CDR3 loop: CASSLGFDSNQPQHF. CDR3 sequence (DNA): TGTGCCAGCAGCTTAGGGTTCGACAGCAATCAGCCCCAGCATTTT.

This clone was counted a few times. The V call is TRBV6-4, the J call TRBJ2-7, with 11 positions matching TRBD2. This CDR3 spans 15 amino acids. The V and J ends lost 3 bases and 7 bases, in that order; junction bases with no gene match: 8. Germline assignment: CDR1 MRHNA and CDR2 SNTAGT. The CDR3 nucleotides read TGTGCCAGCAGTGATTCCGGGACTAGCGGCTTAGAGCAGTACTTC. Its translation: CASSDSGTSGLEQYF.

This chain joins TRBV29-1 and TRBJ1-2, with D possibly TRBD1 on 6 matching bases. Germline assignment: CDR1 SQVTM and CDR2 ANQGSEA. Trimming removed 6 bases from V and 4 bases from J, with 15 bases in between. The CDR3 extends over 13 amino acids. The CDR3 reads CSVSLLGAYGYTF. In DNA, the CDR3 is TGCAGCGTCTCGCTTTTGGGGGCCTATGGCTACACCTTC.

The rearrangement links TRBV10-2 to TRBJ2-3; D is possibly TRBD2 (5 bases). V shed 3 bases and J shed 0 bases, with 10 bases lying between them. Germline V gives CDR1 WSHSY, CDR2 SAAADI. This CDR3 comprises 15 residues. CDR3 in amino acids: CASSDRGGSTDTQYF. CDR3 nucleotides: TGCGCCAGCAGTGATCGGGGTGGGAGCACAGATACGCAGTATTTT.

The V gene is TRBV27, the J gene TRBJ2-1, with 7 positions matching TRBD1. With 7 bases clipped from V and 6 bases from J, the junction kept 12 bases outside the gene matches. There are 15 residues in the CDR3. Germline V gene data show CDR1 as MNHEY and CDR2 as SMNVEV (reference sequence). CDR3 sequence: CASIRDSQWGNEQFF. Written as DNA, the CDR3 is TGTGCCAGCATCCGGGACAGTCAATGGGGCAATGAGCAGTTCTTC.

The rearrangement joins TRBV6-5 to TRBJ2-7; 8 bases map to TRBD2. The V and J ends lost 2 bases and 3 bases, in that order; junction bases with no gene match: 3. CDR3 length: 14 amino acids. The germline V gene has CDR1 MNHEY and CDR2 SVGAGI. The CDR3 DNA reads as TGTGCCAGCAGTTACGCAGCGGGGGACTACGAGCAGTACTTC. It yields the protein CASSYAAGDYEQYF.

This chain links TRBV7-8 with TRBJ1-4; 8 nucleotides align to TRBD1. There are 16 residues in the CDR3. In germline, CDR1 is SGHVS, CDR2 FQNEAQ. V was clipped by 4 bases and J by 0 bases; unmatched bases: 4. The CDR3 DNA reads TGTGCCAGCAGCTCCGGACAGGGAGCAACTAATGAAAAACTGTTTTTT. This codes for CASSSGQGATNEKLFF.

The chain combines TRBV5-6 with TRBJ2-2; D is perhaps TRBD2 (5 bases). V lost 3 bases and J 4 bases, leaving 13 bases between the germline ends. CDR3 size: 15 residues. Germline V gene lookup returns CDR1 SGHDT and CDR2 YYEEEE. The CDR3 reads CASSSPSFGTGELFF. CDR3 nucleotides: TGTGCCAGCAGCTCACCTAGCTTTGGCACCGGGGAGCTGTTTTTT.